These T cell receptor beta chains were read from a single sample in a study of Graves' ophthalmopathy and Graves' hyperthyroidism. In TCRdb, the multiplex PCR reads were re-called with MiXCR into one record per CDR3 protein. Of roughly 1.1 million distinct CDR3 sequences in the sample, around a third were seen once. Sequences were obtained from peripheral blood or thyroid tissue (not recorded which). These receptors all come from an adult man with Graves' hyperthyroidism. Each CDR3 is given with its conserved first and last residue. The D gene is left open where the match is weak. Clone size is stated in some rows and not others, as once, few, many or a class when expanded.

>TRBJ2-7|.|14|TRBV7-8|few
CASRTGAGVNEQYF
TGTGCCAGCAGAACCGGGGCAGGGGTCAACGAGCAGTACTTC
>TRBJ2-7|.|16|TRBV7-8|many
CASSLARTRGAYEQYF
TGTGCCAGCAGCTTAGCGAGGACTCGCGGAGCCTACGAGCAGTACTTC
>TRBJ2-5|TRBD1|15|TRBV9|few
CASSPYRGSKETQYF
TGTGCCAGCAGTCCGTACAGGGGATCTAAAGAGACCCAGTACTTC
>TRBJ2-5|.|12|TRBV30|few
CAWRSGLETQYF
TGTGCCTGGAGGTCAGGGTTGGAGACCCAGTACTTC
>TRBJ1-1|.|14|TRBV18|few
CASSLLGVDTEAFF
TGTGCCAGCTCACTACTAGGGGTGGACACTGAAGCTTTCTTT
>TRBJ1-5|.|14|TRBV12-3/TRBV12-4|many
CASSLGPFNQPQHF
TGTGCCAGCAGTCTAGGGCCCTTCAATCAGCCCCAGCATTTT
>TRBJ2-5|TRBD1|15|TRBV10-3|.
CAISDGTGQLVTQYF
TGTGCCATCAGTGACGGGACAGGGCAATTAGTGACCCAGTACTTC
>TRBJ2-7|TRBD2|14|TRBV28|.
CASVGRQGLYEQYF
TGTGCCAGCGTCGGGAGGCAGGGCCTCTACGAGCAGTACTTC
>TRBJ2-2|.|12|TRBV29-1|many
CSVEVGPGELFF
TGCAGCGTTGAAGTGGGCCCCGGGGAGCTGTTTTTT
>TRBJ2-5|TRBD1|14|TRBV28|few
CASSETGGSKTQYF
TGTGCCAGCAGCGAGACAGGGGGCAGTAAGACCCAGTACTTC
>TRBJ1-5|.|14|TRBV19|.
CASSIDSRNQPQHF
TGTGCCAGTAGTATTGATAGTCGCAATCAGCCCCAGCATTTT
>TRBJ2-7|TRBD1|17|TRBV10-3|once
CAISVDGQGTSLRQQYF
TGTGCCATCAGCGTCGATGGACAGGGGACGTCGTTACGCCAGCAGTACTTC
>TRBJ1-6|.|16|TRBV10-3|many
CAISENRGGGNSPLHF
TGTGCCATCAGTGAGAATCGTGGGGGAGGGAATTCACCCCTCCACTTT
>TRBJ2-7|.|13|TRBV10-3|many
CAISEVGDDEQYF
TGTGCCATCAGTGAGGTGGGTGACGACGAGCAGTACTTC
>TRBJ2-7|.|12|TRBV6-5|few
CATNDVGYEQYF
TGTGCCACCAATGACGTGGGATACGAGCAGTACTTC
>TRBJ1-1|.|15|TRBV15|.
CATSRVSGLDTEAFF
TGTGCCACCAGCAGAGTTTCGGGGCTGGACACTGAAGCTTTCTTT
>TRBJ2-7|.|15|TRBV7-2|many
CASSPDRTASGEQYF
TGTGCCAGCAGCCCCGATCGGACAGCATCGGGGGAGCAGTACTTC
>TRBJ2-2|TRBD1|15|TRBV4-1|few
CASSLQGLGAGELFF
TGCGCCAGCAGCCTACAGGGGTTGGGTGCCGGGGAGCTGTTTTTT
>TRBJ1-5|TRBD1|14|TRBV20-1|many
CSARASGGVQPQHF
TGCAGTGCTAGAGCATCAGGGGGGGTCCAGCCCCAGCATTTT
>TRBJ2-2|.|14|TRBV12-3/TRBV12-4|few
CASTYTRVTGELFF
TGTGCCAGCACCTACACGAGGGTGACCGGGGAGCTGTTTTTT
>TRBJ2-5|TRBD2|17|TRBV10-3|few
CASSLPGSGRAGETQYF
TGTGCCAGCAGTCTCCCTGGGAGCGGGAGGGCCGGTGAGACCCAGTACTTC
>TRBJ2-5|.|13|TRBV2|.
CASRSGVDQPQYF
TGTGCCAGCAGATCGGGCGTCGATCAGCCCCAGTACTTC
>TRBJ1-3|.|15|TRBV28|.
CASSSAHSSGNTIYF
TGTGCCAGCAGTTCCGCACATAGCTCTGGAAACACCATATATTTT
>TRBJ2-7|TRBD1|15|TRBV14|many
CASSHVGGPYDEQYF
TGTGCCAGCAGCCACGTAGGGGGCCCGTATGACGAGCAGTACTTC
>TRBJ2-5|TRBD2|16|TRBV10-3|.
CAISGGAGGPGETQYF
TGTGCCATCAGTGGGGGAGCGGGGGGGCCGGGGGAGACCCAGTACTTC
>TRBJ2-2|TRBD1|16|TRBV12-5|.
CASGAPRTGGGGELFF
TGTGCTAGTGGTGCTCCCCGGACAGGGGGCGGCGGGGAGCTGTTTTTT
>TRBJ2-7|.|15|TRBV20-1|.
CSASEFKGRIYEQYF
TGCAGTGCTAGTGAGTTCAAGGGGAGAATCTACGAGCAGTACTTC
>TRBJ1-1|.|15|TRBV7-2|.
CASSLQRGGNTEAFF
TGTGCCAGCAGCTTACAAAGGGGTGGAAACACTGAAGCTTTCTTT
>TRBJ1-2|.|16|TRBV12-5|few
CASVSDMGGLNYGYTF
TGTGCTAGTGTCTCGGATATGGGAGGACTTAACTATGGCTACACCTTC
>TRBJ2-7|.|14|TRBV5-1|many
CASSLSWTAPEQYF
TGCGCCAGCAGCTTGTCCTGGACAGCCCCCGAGCAGTACTTC
>TRBJ2-5|.|15|TRBV4-3|many
CASSQGSGRGETQYF
TGCGCCAGCAGCCAAGGGTCGGGGCGGGGAGAGACCCAGTACTTC
>TRBJ2-7|TRBD2|14|TRBV12-3/TRBV12-4|few
CASSSKREPNEQYF
TGTGCCAGCAGTTCTAAGCGGGAGCCCAACGAGCAGTACTTC
>TRBJ1-2|TRBD1|14|TRBV2|many
CASSVRGQDYGYTF
TGTGCCAGCAGTGTTAGAGGACAGGACTATGGCTACACCTTC
>TRBJ1-2|.|18|TRBV20-1|.
CSARDTGPHRRYSLGYTF
TGCAGTGCTAGAGATACCGGGCCCCACCGCCGCTATTCATTAGGCTACACCTTC
>TRBJ2-6|TRBD1|18|TRBV7-2|few
CASSSRPTQGTGANVLTF
TGTGCCAGCAGCTCAAGACCCACACAGGGGACGGGGGCCAACGTCCTGACTTTC
>TRBJ2-2|TRBD2|16|TRBV20-1|few
CSARDLLAGNTGELFF
TGCAGTGCTAGAGATTTACTAGCGGGGAACACCGGGGAGCTGTTTTTT
>TRBJ1-4|.|15|TRBV20-1|many
CSASPQQGSDEKLFF
TGCAGTGCTAGCCCCCAACAGGGTTCGGACGAAAAACTGTTTTTT